The rows below give T cell receptor beta chains drawn from one sample of a study of a mutant IDH1 vaccine in newly diagnosed glioma. These receptors' targets are unknown. Assay: immunoSEQ multiplex PCR; the TCRdb copy retains only in-frame clones and omits some. Counted here are about 46,000 clones, about four fifths occurring once; the ten biggest clones make up around 4.7%. This sample comprised PBMCs, obtained from a glioma patient whose treatment included an IDH1 peptide vaccine. The receptors shown here come from a woman aged 25 to 39 with glioma. Some clones in this sample may be carry-over from other donors' samples. Both conserved end residues are part of each CDR3. D genes are given only for firm matches. Not all rows give a size; the values are once, few, many and, for expanded clones, a class.

NA | TRBJ1-5 | NA | 15 | TRBV2 | CASSEVEVGGEPQHF | TGTGCCAGCAGTGAAGTTGAGGTCGGCGGGGAGCCCCAGCATTTT
TRBD2 | TRBJ2-7 | NA | 14 | TRBV2 | CASSDRTSRYEQYF | TGTGCCAGCAGTGACCGGACTAGTAGGTACGAGCAGTACTTC
NA | TRBJ1-5 | NA | 14 | TRBV6-1 | CASSSQGQNQPQHF | TGTGCCAGCAGCTCACAGGGTCAGAATCAGCCCCAGCATTTT
TRBD2 | TRBJ2-1 | NA | 15 | TRBV30 | CAWSVGLAGDNEQFF | TGTGCCTGGAGTGTTGGACTAGCGGGAGACAATGAGCAGTTCTTC
TRBD1 | TRBJ2-4 | NA | 18 | TRBV18 | CASSSGTGPYLAKNIQYF | TGTGCCAGCTCATCTGGGACAGGGCCCTATTTAGCCAAAAACATTCAGTACTTC
NA | TRBJ1-2 | NA | 16 | TRBV15 | CATSLPPRALGYGYTF | TGTGCCACCAGCCTCCCCCCGAGGGCCCTTGGCTATGGCTACACCTTC
NA | TRBJ2-7 | NA | 14 | TRBV9 | CASSVDVGTYEQYF | TGTGCCAGCAGCGTAGACGTCGGAACCTACGAGCAGTACTTC
NA | TRBJ2-7 | NA | 15 | TRBV10-3 | CAISVEERPSYEQYF | TGTGCCATCAGTGTGGAGGAGCGACCCTCCTACGAGCAGTACTTC
NA | TRBJ1-6 | NA | 17 | TRBV2 | CASTEEGIRLKGSPLHF | TGTGCCAGCACAGAGGAAGGCATACGACTTAAAGGTTCACCCCTCCACTTT
TRBD1 | TRBJ1-1 | NA | 14 | TRBV28 | CASSLMTGGMGAFF | TGTGCCAGCAGTCTTATGACAGGGGGAATGGGGGCTTTCTTT
NA | TRBJ1-2 | NA | 16 | TRBV7-6 | CASSLKVSGRGDGYTF | TGTGCCAGCAGCTTAAAGGTTAGCGGCAGGGGCGATGGCTACACCTTC
NA | TRBJ1-1 | NA | 17 | TRBV4-2 | CASSQVAGTSMNTEAFF | TGTGCCAGCAGCCAAGTAGCGGGGACAAGTATGAACACTGAAGCTTTCTTT
TRBD2 | TRBJ2-1 | NA | 15 | TRBV6-6 | CASSYAGTSGSEQFF | TGTGCCAGCAGTTACGCGGGGACTAGCGGGAGTGAGCAGTTCTTC
TRBD1 | TRBJ2-7 | NA | 15 | TRBV4-1 | CASSQEGTVLDEQYF | TGCGCCAGCAGCCAAGAGGGGACAGTTCTTGACGAGCAGTACTTC
NA | TRBJ1-1 | NA | 16 | TRBV25-1 | CASQLGVRGGNTEAFF | TGTGCCAGCCAATTAGGCGTCAGGGGTGGGAACACTGAAGCTTTCTTT
NA | TRBJ2-7 | NA | 15 | TRBV4-1 | CASSGWGLNGYEQYF | TGCGCCAGCAGCGGGTGGGGGCTTAACGGTTACGAGCAGTACTTC
NA | TRBJ2-7 | NA | 13 | TRBV29-1 | CSVEWDGSYEQYF | TGCAGCGTTGAATGGGACGGATCCTACGAGCAGTACTTC
TRBD2 | TRBJ2-1 | NA | 16 | TRBV4-2 | CASSQEGGSSYNEQFF | TGTGCCAGCAGCCAAGAGGGCGGGAGCTCCTACAATGAGCAGTTCTTC
TRBD2 | TRBJ2-1 | NA | 16 | TRBV7-2 | CATEGAFTVAGDGAFF | TGTGCCACCGAGGGGGCTTTCACGGTAGCGGGAGACGGTGCGTTCTTC
NA | TRBJ1-5 | NA | 15 | TRBV6-1 | CASSDRVGGNQPQHF | TGTGCCAGCAGTGACAGGGTAGGAGGCAATCAGCCCCAGCATTTT
NA | TRBJ2-1 | NA | 14 | TRBV4-1 | CASSQVTSYNEQFF | TGCGCCAGCAGCCAAGTAACGTCCTACAATGAGCAGTTCTTC
TRBD1 | TRBJ1-5 | NA | 15 | TRBV19 | CASSLGQLSNQPQHF | TGTGCCAGTAGTTTGGGACAGCTAAGCAATCAGCCCCAGCATTTT
TRBD1 | TRBJ2-5 | once | 12 | TRBV29-1 | CSIGQGGETQYF | TGCAGCATCGGACAGGGAGGAGAGACCCAGTACTTC
NA | TRBJ1-5 | NA | 15 | TRBV27 | CASSLDWSSNQPQHF | TGTGCCAGCAGTTTAGACTGGAGTAGCAATCAGCCCCAGCATTTT
NA | TRBJ2-1 | NA | 12 | TRBV10-1 | CASSANSNEQFF | TGCGCCAGCAGTGCCAATAGTAATGAGCAGTTCTTC
TRBD1 | TRBJ1-5 | once | 15 | TRBV7-9 | CASSLSGQGNQPQHF | TGTGCCAGCAGCTTATCGGGACAGGGTAATCAGCCCCAGCATTTT
TRBD1 | TRBJ2-7 | NA | 15 | TRBV7-9 | CASSHDRVGSYEQYF | TGTGCCAGCAGCCACGACAGGGTTGGCTCCTACGAGCAGTACTTC
TRBD1 | TRBJ2-7 | NA | 13 | TRBV29-1 | CSAGQGGVGEQYF | TGCAGCGCGGGACAGGGCGGAGTGGGCGAGCAGTACTTC
NA | TRBJ2-3 | NA | 16 | TRBV5-5 | CASSAGTSYSTDTQYF | TGTGCCAGCAGCGCCGGGACGTCTTATAGCACAGATACGCAGTATTTT
TRBD2 | TRBJ2-1 | NA | 14 | TRBV30 | CAGAWLAVYNEQFF | TGTGCCGGGGCGTGGCTAGCGGTCTACAATGAGCAGTTCTTC
NA | TRBJ1-1 | few | 15 | TRBV5-6 | CASSLWFQMNTEAFF | TGTGCCAGCAGCTTGTGGTTTCAGATGAACACTGAAGCTTTCTTT
NA | TRBJ2-4 | NA | 18 | TRBV29-1 | CSVRGVPTGPGAKNIQYF | TGCAGCGTCAGGGGGGTTCCGACAGGTCCCGGGGCCAAAAACATTCAGTACTTC